Listed here are 9 T cell receptor beta chains from one sample, sequenced in a study of shared clonotypes between healthy human individuals. Measured with immunoSEQ multiplex PCR; TCRdb has only the in-frame clones, and not every one. The sample contains over a million clones, around 97% of which appear only once. Sequencing input: naive CD4+ T cells sorted from blood. Subset defined: CD45RA+ positively selected. All receptors come from a man in his thirties or forties in good health.

The chain couples TRBV5-6 to TRBJ1-2, with D possibly being TRBD1 (5 bases). The CDR3 consists of 17 residues. The V end was cut by 4 bases, the J end by 9 bases, with 28 bases between. Per germline, CDR1 SGHDT and CDR2 YYEEEE. The CDR3 bases are TGTGCCAGCAGCCTGTACACCGGGACGGGATTGTTAGTTCGCTACACCTTC. Protein product: CASSLYTGTGLLVRYTF.

This chain uses TRBV20-1 with TRBJ2-1; D might be TRBD2 (5 bases). V shed 6 bases and J shed 12 bases, with 12 bases lying between them. CDR1 is DFQATT and CDR2 is SNEGSKA in the germline V gene (reference sequence). This CDR3 has 10 residues. CDR3 protein: CSAEDPGQFF. The DNA for the CDR3 is TGCAGTGCGGAGGACCCGGGGCAGTTCTTC.

The V and J genes are TRBV6-6 and TRBJ2-2; D is unresolved. Between the trimmed V and J ends, which lost 0 bases and 6 bases, there was a span of 5 bases. This CDR3 has 13 residues. Germline V lookup: CDR1 MNHNY, CDR2 SVGAGI (reference sequence). CDR3 bases: TGTGCCAGCAGTTACTCGAATTCCGGGGAGCTGTTTTTT. This sequence encodes CASSYSNSGELFF.

The chain joins TRBV14 to TRBJ2-1; no firm D call. Deletions cut 2 bases from V and 8 bases from J, with 16 bases between. Germline values: CDR1 SGHDN, CDR2 FVKESK. The CDR3 is made up of 15 amino acids. For the CDR3, the DNA is TGTGCCAGCAGCCAACGACGAGTAGTTTGGTATGAGCAGTTCTTC. It yields the protein CASSQRRVVWYEQFF.

The rearrangement links TRBV29-1 to TRBJ2-5, with D tentatively TRBD1 or TRBD2 (5 bases each). The V gene lost 7 bases and the J gene lost 4 bases, with 7 bases spanning the gap. The CDR3 length is 10 residues. Looked up from germline, CDR1 is SQVTM and CDR2 is ANQGSEA. DNA for the CDR3: TGCAGCGGGGACGGAGAGACCCAGTACTTC. Translated, it gives CSGDGETQYF.

Points on this clone: Other DNA variants within this sample encode the same CDR3. The chain uses TRBV28 and TRBJ2-7, with D hard to call. CDR1 is MDHEN, CDR2 SYDVKM, per germline. The CDR3 sequence is 11 residues long. Trimming cost V 3 bases and J 6 bases, with 6 bases left between them. CDR3 DNA sequence: TGTGCCAGCAGTTTCAAGGGCGAGCAGTACTTC. It specifies CASSFKGEQYF.

This chain uses TRBV30 with TRBJ2-7, with D possibly being TRBD1 (5 bases). Germline loops: CDR1 GTSNPN, CDR2 SVGIG (reference sequence). The V gene lost 5 bases and the J gene lost 0 bases, with 8 bases spanning the gap. There are 12 residues in the CDR3. The CDR3 bases are TGTGCCTGGGTGCAGGGCTCCTACGAGCAGTACTTC. Its translation: CAWVQGSYEQYF.

The chain carries TRBV5-1 and TRBJ2-1; 14 bases are shared with TRBD2. V shed 4 bases and J 6 bases; nucleotides not matched to a gene: 6. This CDR3 spans 16 amino acids. CDR1 SGHRS and CDR2 YFSETQ come from the germline V gene. CDR3 sequence (DNA): TGCGCCAGCAGCGGACTAGCGGGAGGCTTGGGCAATGAGCAGTTCTTC. Amino acid sequence: CASSGLAGGLGNEQFF.

V and J are TRBV5-1 and TRBJ1-1; D is perhaps TRBD1 (5 bases). The CDR3 runs to 14 residues. With 3 bases removed from V and 8 bases from J, the gap between germline ends came to 17 bases. CDR1 and CDR2 from the germline V gene are SGHRS and YFSETQ. The CDR3 sequence: CASSWGNRGVEAFF. CDR3 sequence (DNA): TGCGCCAGCAGCTGGGGAAATAGGGGCGTAGAAGCTTTCTTT.